The 18 T cell receptor beta chains given below trace back to one sample, sequenced in a study of blood T cells in healthy people across ages. PCR was performed a second time for roughly 7 to 11 cycles using a sample-barcoded 5' primer and a J-beta primer mix. TCRdb re-analysed the 5' RACE reads in MiXCR, keeping a single row per CDR3 protein. The repertoire holds 800,000 to 950,000 distinct CDR3 sequences, with approximately 32% as singletons. Separately, the same data were catalogued under a study of T cells of mothers and their children.

The sequencing input was blood. The receptor source for this set is a middle-aged woman in good health.

This clonotype was seen repeatedly, ten times or more. V usage is TRBV5-6 and J usage is TRBJ1-1; D is uncertain. The germline V gene has CDR1 SGHDT and CDR2 YYEEEE. V shed 1 base and J shed 4 bases, with 5 bases lying between them. The CDR3 runs 12 residues. The CDR3 DNA sequence: TGTGCCAGCAGCTTGCGGTCCACTGAAGCTTTCTTT. The encoded protein is CASSLRSTEAFF.

With regard to this clonotype: Since a much larger clone is just one base distant, this may be a read error. The chain joins TRBV6-6 to TRBJ1-4; no clear D gene. The CDR3 is made up of 14 amino acids. Germline-derived CDR1 and CDR2 are MNHNY and SVGAGI (reference sequence). The CDR3 DNA sequence: TGTGTCAGCAGCGACCGGGGAACTAATGAAAAACTGTTTTTT. Translated: CVSSDRGTNEKLFF.

A few counts support this clonotype. This chain joins TRBV29-1 and TRBJ1-1; 7 nucleotides match TRBD1. The CDR3 sequence is 14 residues long. CDR1 is SQVTM and CDR2 is ANQGSEA in the germline V gene. V dropped 6 bases and J dropped 4; count of bases not matched to a gene: 11. This CDR3 is CSVCGQVVCTEAFF. The CDR3 nucleotides read TGCAGCGTATGCGGACAGGTGGTCTGCACTGAAGCTTTCTTT.

J is TRBJ1-3 and V is TRBV29-1; tentative D call: TRBD1 (5 bases). This CDR3 is built from 14 residues. V shed 5 bases and J shed 0 bases, with 11 bases lying between them. The germline V gene has CDR1 SQVTM and CDR2 ANQGSEA. CDR3 DNA: TGCAGCGTTCTGGAAGGGACCTCTGGAAACACCATATATTTT. Protein: CSVLEGTSGNTIYF.

This rearrangement joins TRBV20-1 to TRBJ1-1; D might be TRBD1 (5 bases). V lost 5 bases, J lost 1 base, and 20 bases lay in between. CDR3 length: 16 amino acids. CDR1 and CDR2 (germline): DFQATT, SNEGSKA (reference sequence). The CDR3 region has the DNA TGCAGTGCTCTGGGTGGGGGGGGATCCTCGAACACTGAAGCTTTCTTT. Encoded protein: CSALGGGGSSNTEAFF.

This clonotype was observed a handful of times. The V gene is TRBV30, the J gene TRBJ2-6, with D unclear. Trimming pared 5 bases from V and 0 bases from J, leaving 8 bases between. CDR3 length: 14 amino acids. Looked up from germline, CDR1 is GTSNPN and CDR2 is SVGIG (reference sequence). CDR3 sequence (DNA): TGTGCCTGGGACCGTAGCTCTGGGGCCAACGTCCTGACTTTC. It encodes CAWDRSSGANVLTF.

Remarks on this clonotype: This may stem from a read error, because a much larger clone lies one nucleotide away. The V and J genes are TRBV7-2 and TRBJ2-7; unclear D gene. Germline-derived CDR1 and CDR2 are SGHTA and FQGNSA. The ends were cut back, 3 bases at V and 9 bases at J, with 15 bases in the middle. The CDR3 has 13 residues. For the CDR3, the DNA is TGTGCCAGCAGCTTCCCGCAGATCCACGCGCAGTACTTC. The encoded protein is CASSFPQIHAQYF. The complete variable domain, with remaining parts taken from reference TRBV7-2 and TRBJ2-7, reads GAGVSQSPSNKVTEKGKDVELRCDPISGHTALYWYRQSLGQGLEFLIYFQGNSAPDKSGLPSDRFSAERTGGSVSTLTIQRTQQEDSAVYLCASSFPQIHAQYFGPGTRLTVT.

This clonotype showed up just a few times. The chain couples TRBV24-1 to TRBJ1-1, with D perhaps matching TRBD1 (5 bases). Germline V gene sequence: CDR1 KGHDR, CDR2 SFDVKD. The CDR3 length is 14 residues. V was trimmed by 4 bases and J by 3 bases, leaving 11 bases between them. CDR3: CATSETDGDTEAFF. The CDR3 DNA is TGTGCCACCAGTGAGACAGACGGTGACACTGAAGCTTTCTTT.

This clonotype was counted only a few times. The rearrangement links TRBV7-2 to TRBJ1-2; D gene unclear. Germline CDR1 is SGHTA and CDR2 is FQGNSA. CDR3 length equals 13 residues. The V end was cut by 3 bases, the J end by 5 bases, with 10 bases between. CDR3 in amino acids: CASSFEDVYGYTF. CDR3 coding DNA: TGTGCCAGCAGCTTCGAGGACGTTTATGGCTACACCTTC.

This clonotype was seen only a few times. This rearrangement joins TRBV12-3 or TRBV12-4 to TRBJ1-6; D is perhaps TRBD1 (5 bases). The CDR3 has 14 residues. Trimming pared 1 base from V and 9 bases from J, leaving 10 bases between. CDR3 protein: CASSLGVRGSPLHF. For the CDR3, the DNA is TGTGCCAGCAGTTTAGGAGTTAGGGGTTCACCCCTCCACTTT.

V and J are TRBV6-1 and TRBJ2-1, with TRBD2 matching over 9 bases. This CDR3 contains 17 residues. Germline CDR1 reads MNHNS; CDR2 reads SASEGT. V dropped 5 bases and J dropped 0; count of bases not matched to a gene: 8. The CDR3 bases are TGTGCCAGCAGTCCCGTAGCGGGGGACGACTCCTACAATGAGCAGTTCTTC. The encoded protein is CASSPVAGDDSYNEQFF.

The chain combines TRBV19 with TRBJ1-2; perhaps TRBD1 as D (6 bases). Trimming left V 3 bases short and J 6 bases short, with 14 bases between. Per the germline V gene, CDR1 is LNHDA and CDR2 is SQIVND (reference sequence). This CDR3 region has 14 residues. In DNA, the CDR3 is TGTGCCAGTAGTATGAGTCAGGGGAGTCATGGCTACACCTTC. Amino acid sequence: CASSMSQGSHGYTF.

This clonotype has ten or more counts. This chain joins TRBV29-1 and TRBJ1-1, with D uncertain. Germline loops: CDR1 SQVTM, CDR2 ANQGSEA. V lost 7 bases, J lost 1 base, and 10 bases lay in between. The CDR3 is 12 amino acids. For the CDR3, the DNA is TGCAGCGCCACCCGGTCGAACACTGAAGCTTTCTTT. Its protein product is CSATRSNTEAFF.

For this clonotype: The junction does not match germline at one end; this may be a read error. This chain connects TRBV5-1 to TRBJ2-1; maybe TRBD2 (6 bases). Germline CDR1 SGHRS, CDR2 YFSETQ. The CDR3 runs to 15 residues. The CDR3 region is CPSSLAGSSYNEQFF. DNA for the CDR3: TGCCCCAGCAGCTTGGCGGGGAGCTCCTACAATGAGCAGTTCTTC.

The gene calls are TRBV12-3 or TRBV12-4 and TRBJ2-7; D might be TRBD1 (6 bases). Trimming shortened V by 7 bases and J by 1 base, and 23 bases separated the two germline ends. The CDR3 totals 17 residues. The CDR3 nucleotides are TGTGCCAGCACCACCCGAAGCAGGGGCTCACCATCCTACGAGCAGTACTTC. Its protein is CASTTRSRGSPSYEQYF.

This clonotype has ten or more counts. J is TRBJ2-1 and V is TRBV20-1; 7 bases line up with TRBD1. Trimming at V came to 4 bases and at J to 5 bases, leaving 5 bases not matched to a gene. There are 13 residues in the CDR3. Germline CDR1 is DFQATT and CDR2 is SNEGSKA (reference sequence). In DNA, the CDR3 is TGCAGTGCTACCAGGGGGTATAACAATGAGCAGTTCTTC. It encodes CSATRGYNNEQFF.

The chain combines TRBV15 with TRBJ2-1; 15 bases fit TRBD2. This CDR3 has 20 residues. Germline loops: CDR1 LNHNV, CDR2 YYDKDF (reference sequence). V lost 2 bases to trimming and J lost 5 bases; unmatched junction nucleotides: 13. The CDR3 nucleotides are TGTGCCACCAGCAGACGGACTAGCGGGGGGGCACTCCGACACGACAATGAGCAGTTCTTC. The encoded protein is CATSRRTSGGALRHDNEQFF.

The rearrangement joins TRBV7-9 to TRBJ2-5, with D perhaps given as TRBD1 or TRBD2 (5 bases each). The CDR3 has 12 amino acids. Germline values: CDR1 SEHNR, CDR2 FQNEAQ (reference sequence). Between the trimmed V and J ends, which lost 4 bases and 5 bases, there was a span of 8 bases. This CDR3 is CASSSEGETQYF. The CDR3 DNA reads TGTGCCAGCAGCTCCGAGGGGGAGACCCAGTACTTC. Drawing the rest from reference TRBV7-9 and TRBJ2-5, the complete variable domain is DTGVSQNPRHKITKRGQNVTFRCDPISEHNRLYWYRQTLGQGPEFLTYFQNEAQLEKSRLLSDRFSAERPKGSFSTLEIQRTEQGDSAMYLCASSSEGETQYFGPGTRLLVL.